This TCR beta chain was retrieved from a study of blood T cell repertoires in COVID-19. Overall study: Sites across the United States, Italy and Spain contributed samples from acute and convalescent COVID-19. T cells, B-cell-depleted T cells, or PBMCs provided the cDNA or gDNA that served as material.

Patients at the Seattle site were enrolled during active infection and followed longitudinally. The CDR3 runs 12 residues. Germline V gives CDR1 MNHEY, CDR2 SVGAGI. How the authors handled the data: Amplification of reference gene primers provided the estimated nucleated cell counts. Sequencing was performed with immunoSEQ multiplex PCR; in TCRdb, only in-frame clones are kept and a portion is missing. V and J calls and clone size are copied from that table; D and trimming were computed from the DNA. The repertoire consists of about 250,000 clones, with about nine tenths occurring once and the leading ten covering about 0.8%.

V gene TRBV6-5 combines with J gene TRBJ1-4, with D hard to call. The clonotype originates from a man aged 25-45 years with COVID-19, enrolled during active disease. Input material: peripheral blood. DNA for the CDR3: TGTGCGGCAAGAGGATCCAGTGAAAAACTGTTTTTT. Amino acids: CAARGSSEKLFF.